These T cell receptor beta chains were read from a single sample in a study of OX40 agonist ivuxolimab in advanced cancers. TCRdb's table, derived via immunoSEQ multiplex PCR, lists solely in-frame clones and lacks some. Of 55,000 to 65,000 clones in the sample, around 84% were seen once. The source was CD4+ or CD8+ T cells sorted from blood, collected in a trial of the OX40 agonist ivuxolimab. These receptors were taken from an adult with an advanced solid tumor such as melanoma, head and neck, liver or kidney cancer. The CDR3 runs from the conserved cysteine through the conserved F or W. A D gene is named only where the DNA matches it firmly. Expanded clones are given a class, and other clones once, few, many or no size at all.

V	size	length	J	D	CDR3	DNA
TRBV7-6	.	15	TRBJ2-5	.	CASSFLDPAVETQYF	TGTGCCAGCAGCTTTTTAGACCCTGCAGTGGAGACCCAGTACTTC
TRBV5-4	.	12	TRBJ2-5	.	CASSLDDKTQYF	TGTGCCAGCAGCTTGGATGATAAGACCCAGTACTTC
TRBV6-5	.	14	TRBJ1-1	.	CASRRGTRDTEAFF	TGTGCCAGCAGACGCGGGACACGGGACACTGAAGCTTTCTTT
TRBV7-6	.	15	TRBJ2-3	.	CASSLAPGYSDTQYF	TGTGCCAGCAGCTTAGCGCCCGGGTATTCAGATACGCAGTATTTT
TRBV7-7	.	14	TRBJ2-5	TRBD2	CASSPPSGVETQYF	TGTGCTAGCAGCCCCCCTAGCGGGGTAGAGACCCAGTACTTC
TRBV6-5	.	14	TRBJ1-1	TRBD1	CASSYSQGATEAFF	TGTGCCAGCAGTTACTCACAGGGGGCCACTGAAGCTTTCTTT
TRBV7-9	.	14	TRBJ1-4	.	CASSLEGGNEKLFF	TGTGCCAGCAGCTTAGAGGGGGGTAATGAAAAACTGTTTTTT
TRBV7-6	.	14	TRBJ2-5	TRBD1	CASSLGDRQETQYF	TGTGCCAGCAGCTTAGGGGACAGACAAGAGACCCAGTACTTC
TRBV2	once	15	TRBJ2-6	.	CASSSGNSGANVLTF	TGTGCCAGCAGTTCGGGAAACTCTGGGGCCAACGTCCTGACTTTC
TRBV5-4	.	15	TRBJ2-3	.	CASSLRVGGTDTQYF	TGTGCCAGCAGCTTGAGGGTTGGGGGCACAGATACGCAGTATTTT
TRBV5-6	.	15	TRBJ2-3	.	CASSFAGIWTDTQYF	TGTGCCAGCAGCTTTGCCGGGATTTGGACAGATACGCAGTATTTT
TRBV5-1	.	15	TRBJ2-2	.	CASSKSSGDTGELFF	TGCGCCAGCAGCAAGTCCAGCGGAGACACCGGGGAGCTGTTTTTT
TRBV19	.	15	TRBJ1-5	TRBD1	CASSSDRGQTQPQHF	TGTGCCAGTAGTTCGGACAGGGGGCAAACTCAGCCCCAGCATTTT
TRBV29-1	.	13	TRBJ1-3	.	CSASGYSGNTIYF	TGCAGCGCATCAGGGTACTCAGGAAACACCATATATTTT
TRBV9	.	12	TRBJ2-3	.	CASSVGQDTQYF	TGTGCCAGCAGCGTAGGCCAAGATACGCAGTATTTT
TRBV27	once	15	TRBJ2-7	.	CASSRRTASSYEQYF	TGTGCCAGCAGTCGGCGGACGGCGAGCTCCTACGAGCAGTACTTC
TRBV5-1	.	15	TRBJ2-5	TRBD2	CASSPEVAGVETQYF	TGCGCCAGCAGCCCGGAGGTAGCGGGAGTTGAGACCCAGTACTTC
TRBV7-9	once	12	TRBJ2-1	.	CASSLEWGEQFF	TGTGCCAGCAGCTTAGAGTGGGGTGAGCAGTTCTTC
TRBV6-1	.	10	TRBJ2-7	.	CASSEGLQYF	TGTGCCAGCAGTGAAGGCTTGCAGTACTTC
TRBV10-3	once	14	TRBJ2-1	TRBD2	CAIRSTSGYNEQFF	TGTGCCATCAGATCGACTAGCGGATACAATGAGCAGTTCTTC
TRBV21-1	.	14	TRBJ1-5	.	CASTSAGSNQPQHF	TGTGCCAGCACCTCAGCTGGGAGCAATCAGCCCCAGCATTTT
TRBV6-1	.	15	TRBJ1-5	TRBD1	CASRQTGDSNQPQHF	TGTGCCAGCAGGCAGACAGGGGATAGCAATCAGCCCCAGCATTTT
TRBV29-1	.	11	TRBJ2-3	TRBD1	CSVLPGQWEYF	TGCAGCGTGCTACCGGGACAGTGGGAGTATTTT
TRBV11-3	.	14	TRBJ2-7	.	CASSKVVRGNEQYF	TGTGCCAGCAGCAAAGTAGTTCGGGGGAACGAGCAGTACTTC
TRBV19	.	14	TRBJ1-4	.	CASNPGRGNEKLFF	TGTGCCAGTAACCCGGGGAGGGGTAATGAAAAACTGTTTTTT
TRBV28	.	14	TRBJ2-7	.	CASSSTGTLYEQYF	TGTGCCAGCAGTTCAACCGGGACTCTCTACGAGCAGTACTTC
TRBV2	.	16	TRBJ1-4	.	CASSASPQGFGEKLFF	TGTGCCAGCAGTGCCTCACCTCAGGGATTCGGTGAAAAACTGTTTTTT
TRBV2	.	15	TRBJ1-6	.	CASSLDRVPNSPLHF	TGTGCCAGCAGCTTAGACCGCGTTCCTAATTCACCCCTCCACTTT
TRBV7-9	.	15	TRBJ2-4	TRBD1	CASSPDRGLRNIQYF	TGTGCCAGCAGCCCGGACAGGGGGCTTCGGAACATTCAGTACTTC
TRBV4-1	.	18	TRBJ1-1	TRBD1	CASSQLYRGTRSSTEAFF	TGCGCCAGCAGCCAGTTATACAGGGGGACTAGATCGAGCACTGAAGCTTTCTTT
TRBV6-5	.	15	TRBJ2-1	.	CASSYSAGGYNEQFF	TGTGCCAGCAGTTACTCAGCGGGCGGGTACAATGAGCAGTTCTTC
TRBV2	medium-sized	12	TRBJ2-7	.	CASSRSGVEQYF	TGTGCCAGCAGTAGATCAGGCGTCGAGCAGTACTTC
TRBV6-1	.	11	TRBJ1-1	.	CASSMNTEAFF	TGTGCCAGCAGTATGAACACTGAAGCTTTCTTT
TRBV4-1	.	17	TRBJ2-1	TRBD1	CASSQEFMRDREHEQFF	TGCGCCAGCAGCCAAGAATTTATGAGGGACAGGGAGCATGAGCAGTTCTTC
TRBV2	.	14	TRBJ2-5	TRBD2	CASRTSGGQETQYF	TGTGCCAGCAGGACTAGCGGGGGCCAAGAGACCCAGTACTTC
TRBV19	.	15	TRBJ2-7	TRBD1	CASSMDRGWAYEQYF	TGTGCCAGTAGTATGGACAGGGGATGGGCCTACGAGCAGTACTTC
TRBV6-1	.	15	TRBJ2-4	.	CASIWGRGRTNIQYF	TGTGCCAGCATTTGGGGTCGGGGGCGCACAAACATTCAGTACTTC
TRBV19	.	15	TRBJ2-5	TRBD1	CASSYWGQGGETQYF	TGTGCCAGTAGTTATTGGGGACAGGGAGGAGAGACCCAGTACTTC
TRBV7-3	.	17	TRBJ2-1	TRBD1	CASSSGGTGFVNNEQFF	TGTGCCAGCAGCTCAGGAGGGACAGGGTTCGTGAACAATGAGCAGTTCTTC
TRBV7-3	few	13	TRBJ1-1	.	CASSLQENTEAFF	TGTGCCAGCAGCTTACAGGAGAACACTGAAGCTTTCTTT
TRBV5-8	.	12	TRBJ1-3	.	CASSPDSGTIYF	TGTGCCAGCAGCCCGGACTCTGGCACCATATATTTT
TRBV4-1	few	13	TRBJ1-5	.	CASSQEGDVAQHF	TGCGCCAGCAGCCAAGAAGGCGATGTGGCCCAGCATTTT
TRBV11-2	.	15	TRBJ2-7	.	CASSLYGGEYYEQYF	TGTGCCAGCAGCTTATACGGGGGCGAATACTACGAGCAGTACTTC
TRBV11-2	.	17	TRBJ2-1	TRBD2	CASSLDGIAGWGNEQFF	TGTGCCAGCAGCTTAGATGGGATAGCGGGGTGGGGGAATGAGCAGTTCTTC
TRBV19	.	15	TRBJ2-2	TRBD2	CASNRLAANTGELFF	TGTGCCAGTAATAGACTAGCGGCGAACACCGGGGAGCTGTTTTTT
TRBV9	.	16	TRBJ2-3	.	CASTAGLAGATDTQYF	TGTGCCAGCACCGCAGGGCTGGCAGGCGCCACAGATACGCAGTATTTT
TRBV6-1	.	12	TRBJ1-1	.	CASSLEGTEAFF	TGTGCCAGCAGTTTAGAGGGAACTGAAGCTTTCTTT
TRBV5-1	.	18	TRBJ2-1	TRBD2	CASSLGQRGPAGGPREFF	TGCGCCAGCAGCTTGGGGCAGAGGGGGCCAGCGGGAGGGCCGCGGGAGTTCTTC
TRBV7-3	medium-sized	15	TRBJ1-1	.	CASSLSRGLGTEAFF	TGTGCCAGCAGCTTAAGTCGGGGGCTAGGAACTGAAGCTTTCTTT
TRBV27	once	14	TRBJ1-1	TRBD1	CASSSRTGGTEAFF	TGTGCCAGCAGTTCTCGGACAGGGGGGACTGAAGCTTTCTTT
TRBV5-1	once	15	TRBJ2-7	.	CASSLARSDAYEQYF	TGCGCCAGCAGCTTGGCAAGGTCGGATGCCTACGAGCAGTACTTC
TRBV6-5	.	13	TRBJ1-5	.	CASSSGGNQPQHF	TGTGCCAGCAGTTCGGGGGGGAATCAGCCCCAGCATTTT
TRBV6-1	.	18	TRBJ1-4	.	CASSEALRFPPTNEKLFF	TGTGCCAGCAGTGAAGCGCTTCGATTTCCCCCAACTAATGAAAAACTGTTTTTT